These 7 T cell receptor beta chains came from one sample sequenced in a study of T-cell memory formation after mild COVID-19 (dated by TCRdb to 2020 to 2022). The library was prepared using 5' RACE. TCRdb shows the sequencer as Illumina NovaSeq 6000. The public sequencing data were trimmed at Q25 with fastp and processed into clonotypes with MiXCR by TCRdb, which kept only in-frame beta chains. Rows with one shared CDR3 protein collapse into an entry with the most common genes and DNA. This sample gives 250,000 to 300,000 distinct CDR3 sequences in total; less than 20% of them show up just once. Of the sample, roughly 23% is held by the ten largest clones. Source material: PBMCs or a T cell subset sorted from them (not recorded which). The receptor set was obtained from a man aged 18 to 35 who had mild COVID-19 (a few samples of this study predate the infection). The sample titles of this study are shuffled in the database, so cell type and time point are left out; the donor was told from shared clones.

This clonotype has ten or more counts. This chain uses TRBV24-1 with TRBJ1-6; 12 bases are shared with TRBD1. After removal of 0 bases from V and 10 bases from J, the junction contained 0 bases not matched to a gene. The CDR3 is 15 residues long. Germline V gene data show CDR1 as KGHDR and CDR2 as SFDVKD. The CDR3 DNA sequence: TGTGCCACCAGTGATTTGGGGACAGGGGGCTCACCCCTCCACTTT. Translated, it gives CATSDLGTGGSPLHF.

This chain uses TRBV7-9 with TRBJ2-1; D uncertain. The CDR3 runs 16 residues. The V gene lost 5 bases and the J gene lost 0 bases, with 14 bases spanning the gap. The germline V gene encodes CDR1 SEHNR and CDR2 FQNEAQ (reference sequence). CDR3 coding DNA: TGTGCCAGCAGCCCTAGGAGACTCAGCTCCTACAATGAGCAGTTCTTC. This translates into CASSPRRLSSYNEQFF.

This clonotype was observed a handful of times. The chain links TRBV4-3 to TRBJ2-1, with TRBD1 identical over 9 bases. Germline V CDR1 and CDR2: LGHNA, YSLEER. Trimming removed 1 base from V and 5 bases from J; junction bases left unmatched: 3. This CDR3 is 15 amino acids long. CDR3 region: CASSQGWTGDNEQFF. The CDR3 bases are TGCGCCAGCAGCCAAGGTTGGACAGGGGACAATGAGCAGTTCTTC.

The chain joins TRBV7-3 to TRBJ2-3, with TRBD1 matching over 8 bases. J lost 2 bases, V lost 5 bases, and 6 bases had no gene match. Looked up from germline, CDR1 is SGHTA and CDR2 is FQGTGA. The length of the CDR3 is 15 residues. DNA of the CDR3: TGTGCCAGCAGCCCGACAGGGGCCGACACAGATACGCAGTATTTT. Translated: CASSPTGADTDTQYF.

The V and J genes are TRBV7-9 and TRBJ1-4; 7 nucleotides match TRBD1. Germline values: CDR1 SEHNR, CDR2 FQNEAQ (reference sequence). The V and J ends lost 1 base and 4 bases, in that order; junction bases with no gene match: 9. The CDR3 consists of 17 residues. The CDR3 loop reads CASSLERRQGGNEKLFF. The CDR3 coding sequence is TGTGCCAGCAGCTTAGAGAGGCGACAGGGTGGTAATGAAAAACTGTTTTTT.

V usage is TRBV5-6 and J usage is TRBJ1-1, with D perhaps matching TRBD1 (5 bases). CDR3 length equals 13 residues. V was clipped by 6 bases and J by 5 bases, with 14 bases between them. CDR1 and CDR2 from the germline V gene are SGHDT and YYEEEE. In nucleotides, the CDR3 is TGTGCCAGCACCCGTGCGGGGGGGACTGAAGCTTTCTTT. Its protein product is CASTRAGGTEAFF.

This clonotype was seen repeatedly, ten times or more. This chain uses TRBV25-1 with TRBJ2-5; unclear D gene. The CDR3 has 16 amino acids. Trimming shortened V by 3 bases and J by 7 bases, and 21 bases separated the two germline ends. Per germline, CDR1 MGHDK and CDR2 SYGVNS. Here the CDR3 reads CASSESIVSNIGTQYF. CDR3 in DNA: TGTGCCAGCAGTGAGTCGATTGTGTCCAATATAGGGACCCAGTACTTC.